These 9 T cell receptor beta chains were sequenced from one sample in a study of patients and donors after allogeneic stem cell transplantation. One entry per CDR3 protein, called by TCRdb with MiXCR from the RT-PCR reads. Here the sample spans more than 850,000 distinct CDR3 sequences, approximately 18% being singletons. Sequenced: blood, either unsorted or a sorted T cell fraction (not recorded which). These TCRs come from a human donor who was either an allogeneic HSCT recipient or a stem cell or donor lymphocyte infusion donor (not recorded which). It is not recorded whose cells these are; they may come from a transplant donor.

In its sample, this clonotype was seen a few times. This chain joins TRBV28 and TRBJ2-3; tentatively, D is TRBD1 or TRBD2 (6 bases each). Between the trimmed V and J ends, which lost 6 bases and 0 bases, there was a span of 13 bases. CDR3 length equals 15 residues. Germline lookup yields CDR1 MDHEN and CDR2 SYDVKM. The CDR3 here is CASSEGGTSTDTQYF. The CDR3 region has the DNA TGTGCCAGCAGCGAAGGGGGGACTAGCACAGATACGCAGTATTTT. The variable domain in full, completed from reference TRBV28 and TRBJ2-3, reads DVKVTQSSRYLVKRTGEKVFLECVQDMDHENMFWYRQDPGLGLRLIYFSYDVKMKEKGDIPEGYSVSREKKERFSLILESASTNQTSMYLCASSEGGTSTDTQYFGPGTRLTVL.

This clonotype has ten or more counts. The chain has TRBV4-1 and TRBJ2-3; no firm D call. The V gene's germline CDR1 is MGHRA and CDR2 YSYEKL. Trimming removed 1 base at V and 1 base at J, with 15 bases between. The CDR3 loop spans 17 amino acids. For the CDR3, the DNA is TGCGCCAGCAGCCAAGTGATGCTGAGGATCGGCACAGATACGCAGTATTTT. It yields the protein CASSQVMLRIGTDTQYF.

This clonotype appeared many times. The chain uses TRBV20-1 and TRBJ2-1, with D hard to call. The CDR3 runs 11 residues. Trimming took 4 bases from V and 7 from J, leaving 8 bases between them. Germline loops: CDR1 DFQATT, CDR2 SNEGSKA (reference sequence). CDR3 protein: CSATVRNEQFF. DNA for the CDR3: TGCAGTGCTACCGTTAGGAATGAGCAGTTCTTC.

The V and J genes are TRBV30 and TRBJ2-7; D possibly corresponds to TRBD1 (6 bases). The germline gives CDR1 GTSNPN, CDR2 SVGIG (reference sequence). The CDR3 spans 13 residues. The V end was cut by 4 bases, the J end by 6 bases, with 16 bases between. The CDR3, as DNA: TGTGCCTGGACCCGCTCTGTGACAGGCGAGCAGTACTTC. Its translation: CAWTRSVTGEQYF. Full variable domain (missing parts from reference TRBV30 and TRBJ2-7): SQTIHQWPATLVQPVGSPLSLECTVEGTSNPNLYWYRQAAGRGLQLLFYSVGIGQISSEVPQNLSASRPQDRQFILSSKKLLLSDSGFYLCAWTRSVTGEQYFGPGTRLTVT.

The chain has TRBV6-1 and TRBJ1-2; D might be TRBD1 (5 bases). V lost 6 bases, J lost 6 bases, and 20 bases lay in between. Germline V gene lookup returns CDR1 MNHNS and CDR2 SASEGT. The CDR3 covers 15 residues. This chain's CDR3 is CASSLLGSLGDGYTF. The DNA of the CDR3 is TGTGCCAGCAGCCTACTGGGCAGCCTGGGGGATGGCTACACCTTC.

The V gene is TRBV7-9, the J gene TRBJ2-3, with D perhaps given as TRBD1 or TRBD2 (6 bases each). V gave up 7 bases and J gave up 2 bases, with 16 bases separating them. From germline, CDR1 is SEHNR and CDR2 FQNEAQ (reference sequence). The CDR3 sequence is 15 residues long. The CDR3 bases are TGTGCCAGCATTGGCCTGGAGGGGGACACAGATACGCAGTATTTT. Translated: CASIGLEGDTDTQYF.

V usage is TRBV5-1 and J usage is TRBJ2-7, with 9 bases aligning to TRBD2. The CDR3 has 17 residues. CDR1 SGHRS and CDR2 YFSETQ come from the germline V gene. With V trimmed by 6 bases and J by 7 bases, 20 bases remained unmatched. The CDR3 DNA reads TGCGCCAGCACCCACGGTCTAGGGTTAGCGGGAGATGATGAGCAGTACTTC. Its protein is CASTHGLGLAGDDEQYF. Together with reference TRBV5-1 and TRBJ2-7, the CDR3 gives the full variable domain: KAGVTQTPRYLIKTRGQQVTLSCSPISGHRSVSWYQQTPGQGLQFLFEYFSETQRNKGNFPGRFSGRQFSNSRSEMNVSTLELGDSALYLCASTHGLGLAGDDEQYFGPGTRLTVT.

This clonotype turned up a few times. V and J are TRBV9 and TRBJ2-1; D remains ambiguous. The CDR3 extends over 13 amino acids. CDR1 is SGDLS, CDR2 YYNGEE, per germline. With 3 bases removed from V and 3 bases from J, the gap between germline ends came to 7 bases. CDR3 in amino acids: CASSARVYNEQFF. The CDR3 coding sequence is TGTGCCAGCAGCGCTCGGGTCTACAATGAGCAGTTCTTC.

This chain uses TRBV11-3 with TRBJ2-3; the D gene is possibly TRBD2 (6 bases). V lost 5 bases and J lost 5, with 20 bases in between. From germline, CDR1 is SGHNT and CDR2 YENEEA. The CDR3 spans 16 residues. CDR3 DNA sequence: TGTGCCAGCAGCACCAGGACTATCCCCAGCGGAGATACGCAGTATTTT. Its translation is CASSTRTIPSGDTQYF.